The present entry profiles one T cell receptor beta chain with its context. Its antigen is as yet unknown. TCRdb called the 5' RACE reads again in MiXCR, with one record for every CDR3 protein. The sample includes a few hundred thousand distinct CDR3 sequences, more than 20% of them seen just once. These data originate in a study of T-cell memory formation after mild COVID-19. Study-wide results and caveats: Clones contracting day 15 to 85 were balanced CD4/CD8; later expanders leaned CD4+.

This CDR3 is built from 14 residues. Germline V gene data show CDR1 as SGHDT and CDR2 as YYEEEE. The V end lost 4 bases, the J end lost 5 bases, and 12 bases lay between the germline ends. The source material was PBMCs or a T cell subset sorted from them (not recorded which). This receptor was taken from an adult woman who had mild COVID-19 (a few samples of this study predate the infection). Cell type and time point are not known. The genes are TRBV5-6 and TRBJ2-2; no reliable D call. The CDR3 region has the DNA TGTGCCAGCAGCCCGTTCAATGGGACCGGGGAGCTGTTTTTT. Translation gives CASSPFNGTGELFF.